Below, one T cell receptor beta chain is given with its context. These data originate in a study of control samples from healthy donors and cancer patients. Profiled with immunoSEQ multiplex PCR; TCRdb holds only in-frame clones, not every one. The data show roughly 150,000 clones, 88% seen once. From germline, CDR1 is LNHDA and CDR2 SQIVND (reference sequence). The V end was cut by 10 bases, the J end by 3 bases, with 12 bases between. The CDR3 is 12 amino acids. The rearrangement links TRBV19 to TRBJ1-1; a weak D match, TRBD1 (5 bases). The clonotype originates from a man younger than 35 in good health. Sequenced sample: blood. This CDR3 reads CATSGPYTEAFF. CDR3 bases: TGTGCCACCTCGGGACCCTACACTGAAGCTTTCTTT. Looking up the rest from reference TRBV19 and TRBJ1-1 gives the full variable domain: DGGITQSPKYLFRKEGQNVTLSCEQNLNHDAMYWYRQDPGQGLRLIYYSQIVNDFQKGDIAEGYSVSREKKESFPLTVTSAQKNPTAFYLCATSGPYTEAFFGQGTRLTVV.